This T cell receptor (beta chain) was recorded in a study of T cell repertoires in cytomegalovirus infection. In its sample, this clonotype was seen many times. As yet, its antigen is unknown. V shed 0 bases and J 4 bases; nucleotides not matched to a gene: 13. Germline CDR1 and CDR2: LGHNA and YSLEER. The CDR3 contains 18 residues. TCRdb reprocessed the reads with MiXCR, giving one entry per CDR3 protein. The sample carries approximately 110,000 distinct CDR3 sequences, 9.5% to 13% recorded once. The receptor's source is a human donor in good health (CMV status not recorded). Some clones in this sample may be carry-over from other donors' samples. The rearrangement uses TRBV4-3 and TRBJ2-7; 9 bases agree with TRBD2. Sequenced input: PBMCs, sequenced either directly or after in vitro stimulation (not recorded which). In DNA, the CDR3 is TGCGCCAGCAGCCAAGAGGCTCAGGGTAGCGGGAGATTGTACGAGCAGTACTTC. Translation gives CASSQEAQGSGRLYEQYF.